This T cell receptor beta chain emerged from a study of PD-L1 blockade in urothelial cancer. Study context: Timepoints chosen for blood analysis were 3 weeks (second dose) and 6 weeks after treatment start.

Time point given: pretreatment peripheral blood. Patients were living with locally advanced or metastatic urothelial carcinoma. Libraries were prepared by immunoSEQ multiplex PCR; TCRdb keeps only in-frame clonotypes and omits some of them. The sample gives tens of thousands of clones, around 80% of which show up once; roughly 3.9% is in the top ten. CDR3 length: 15 residues. Germline lookup yields CDR1 MNHEY and CDR2 SMNVEV (reference sequence). The V and J ends lost 5 bases and 4 bases respectively, with 17 bases between them. The chain links TRBV27 to TRBJ1-2, with D tentatively TRBD1 (6 bases). The origin of this receptor is a man aged 65 to 79 with urothelial cancer. The specimen comprised PBMCs, sampled around atezolizumab (anti-PD-L1) treatment. CDR3 coding DNA: TGTGCCAGCAGTCCTCTTCTAGGGGGAAGCTATGGCTACACCTTC. As protein: CASSPLLGGSYGYTF.